These 20 T cell receptor beta chains originate from one sample sequenced in a study of technical replicates of blood from several donors. Profiled with immunoSEQ multiplex PCR; TCRdb holds only in-frame clones, not every one. The data show about 97,000 clones, with approximately 95% seen just once and 0.25% to 0.35% held by the top ten. Sequences were obtained from T cells isolated from PBMCs. All receptors derive from a human donor in good health.

The chain links TRBV7-3 to TRBJ1-1; no definite D call. Deletions cut 6 bases from V and 0 bases from J, with 8 bases between. This CDR3 spans 13 amino acids. Germline values: CDR1 SGHTA, CDR2 FQGTGA. In nucleotides, the CDR3 is TGTGCCAGCAGTACCGAGGTGAACACTGAAGCTTTCTTT. It encodes CASSTEVNTEAFF.

V usage is TRBV5-1 and J usage is TRBJ2-5; the D gene is possibly TRBD2 (5 bases). The CDR3 is 11 amino acids. Looked up from germline, CDR1 is SGHRS and CDR2 is YFSETQ. V was trimmed by 7 bases and J by 2 bases, leaving 6 bases between them. Here the CDR3 DNA reads TGCGCCAGCGGGGAGCAAGAGACCCAGTACTTC. It codes for CASGEQETQYF.

The count of this clone is one. CDR3: CASSLGQRLSNQPQHF. The CDR3 nucleotides read TGTGCCAGTAGTCTCGGACAGCGGTTAAGCAATCAGCCCCAGCATTTT. The chain is built from TRBV19 and TRBJ1-5; TRBD1 might be the D (6 bases). Looked up from germline, CDR1 is LNHDA and CDR2 is SQIVND (reference sequence). The V gene lost 5 bases and the J gene lost 1 base, with 15 bases spanning the gap. The CDR3 spans 16 residues.

The V call is TRBV10-3, the J call TRBJ2-7; 9 bases align to TRBD2. The germline gives CDR1 ENHRY, CDR2 SYGVKD. The junction had 9 bases not matched to a gene; V was cut back by 4 bases and J by 2 bases. The CDR3 sequence is 16 residues long. The CDR3 loop reads CAISGGLVAGAYEQYF. The CDR3 nucleotides are TGTGCCATCAGTGGGGGGTTGGTAGCGGGGGCCTACGAGCAGTACTTC.

This clone was detected once. V usage is TRBV11-3 and J usage is TRBJ2-7; 7 bases are shared with TRBD1. The CDR3 is made up of 11 amino acids. J lost 6 bases, V lost 5 bases, and 1 base had no gene match. CDR1 is SGHNT and CDR2 is YENEEA in the germline V gene. The CDR3 here is CASSHRGEQYF. In nucleotides, the CDR3 is TGTGCCAGCAGCCACAGGGGCGAGCAGTACTTC.

The rearrangement joins TRBV6-1 to TRBJ1-5, with a possible D match to TRBD1 (5 bases). Germline CDR1 and CDR2: MNHNS and SASEGT. This CDR3 contains 14 residues. With 7 bases removed from V and 4 bases from J, the gap between germline ends came to 14 bases. Here the CDR3 reads CASTRTGLNQPQHF. CDR3 nucleotides: TGTGCCAGCACTAGAACAGGTTTGAATCAGCCCCAGCATTTT.

This chain links TRBV7-2 with TRBJ2-1; D may be TRBD2 (6 bases). Germline CDR1 is SGHTA and CDR2 is FQGNSA. Trimming stripped 6 bases from V and 7 bases from J, with 13 bases between. CDR3 length equals 13 residues. CDR3 nucleotide sequence: TGTGCCAGCAGTACCCTCCGGGGGAATGAGCAGTTCTTC. Protein sequence: CASSTLRGNEQFF.

V and J are TRBV5-6 and TRBJ1-1; the D gene is possibly TRBD1 (6 bases). Trimming stripped 1 base from V and 8 bases from J, with 6 bases between. The germline gives CDR1 SGHDT, CDR2 YYEEEE. This CDR3 has 11 amino acids. The CDR3 region is CASSLQGEAFF. DNA of the CDR3: TGTGCCAGCAGCTTGCAGGGGGAAGCTTTCTTT.

The chain uses TRBV7-3 and TRBJ2-7, with D possibly TRBD1 on 5 matching bases. This CDR3 spans 13 amino acids. With 4 bases removed from V and 4 bases from J, the gap between germline ends came to 11 bases. CDR1 is SGHTA, CDR2 FQGTGA, per germline. This CDR3 is CASSSDTTYEQYF. The CDR3 DNA is TGTGCCAGCAGCTCGGACACGACGTACGAGCAGTACTTC.

The gene calls are TRBV9 and TRBJ2-1; D is undetermined. CDR3 length equals 13 residues. V was trimmed by 0 bases and J by 8 bases, leaving 9 bases between them. The germline CDR1 and CDR2 sequences are SGDLS and YYNGEE. This CDR3 reads CASSVGLGYEQFF. DNA for the CDR3: TGTGCCAGCAGCGTAGGGCTAGGTTATGAGCAGTTCTTC. Full variable domain (outside the CDR3, taken from reference TRBV9 and TRBJ2-1): DSGVTQTPKHLITATGQRVTLRCSPRSGDLSVYWYQQSLDQGLQFLIQYYNGEERAKGNILERFSAQQFPDLHSELNLSSLELGDSALYFCASSVGLGYEQFFGPGTRLTVL.

V is TRBV28 and J is TRBJ1-1; possible D gene TRBD1, 6 bases. Germline V gene sequence: CDR1 MDHEN, CDR2 SYDVKM. The CDR3 is 14 residues long. Trimming left V 4 bases short and J 5 bases short, with 14 bases between. Here the CDR3 DNA reads TGTGCCAGCAGTTCACAGGGAATAATTACTGAAGCTTTCTTT. It yields the protein CASSSQGIITEAFF. The full variable domain, its missing parts supplied by reference TRBV28 and TRBJ1-1, is DVKVTQSSRYLVKRTGEKVFLECVQDMDHENMFWYRQDPGLGLRLIYFSYDVKMKEKGDIPEGYSVSREKKERFSLILESASTNQTSMYLCASSSQGIITEAFFGQGTRLTVV.

This clone was observed a single time. The chain couples TRBV9 to TRBJ1-1; D is unresolved. The length of the CDR3 is 14 residues. Trimming shortened V by 2 bases and J by 1 base, and 9 bases separated the two germline ends. From germline, CDR1 is SGDLS and CDR2 YYNGEE. The CDR3 DNA reads as TGTGCCAGCAGCGTCTTAACAGAGAACACTGAAGCTTTCTTT. Translating gives CASSVLTENTEAFF.

A note on this clone: This specimen includes other DNA sequences encoding the same CDR3. This chain uses TRBV7-9 with TRBJ1-5, with 7 nucleotides matching TRBD1. The CDR3 contains 16 residues. Germline trimming cut 6 bases from V and 0 bases from J; bases unmatched to any gene: 8. Germline CDR1 is SEHNR and CDR2 is FQNEAQ (reference sequence). Written as DNA, the CDR3 is TGTGCCAGCAGTCCGGGTGGGACAGTTAGCAATCAGCCCCAGCATTTT. This codes for CASSPGGTVSNQPQHF.

V and J are TRBV29-1 and TRBJ2-1; 8 bases fit TRBD1. This CDR3 region has 13 residues. In germline, CDR1 is SQVTM, CDR2 ANQGSEA. V was clipped by 6 bases and J by 1 base; unmatched bases: 2. The CDR3 DNA follows: TGCAGCGTCCGGGACAGGTCCTACAATGAGCAGTTCTTC. Protein product: CSVRDRSYNEQFF.

The genes are TRBV10-3 and TRBJ2-7; D perhaps matches TRBD2 (6 bases). In germline, CDR1 is ENHRY, CDR2 SYGVKD. V lost 10 bases and J 0 bases, leaving 13 bases between the germline ends. The CDR3 totals 13 residues. CDR3 coding DNA: TGTGCCAGCGGGGACGGAAGCTCCTACGAGCAGTACTTC. Translating gives CASGDGSSYEQYF.

The chain joins TRBV5-4 to TRBJ2-1; a possible D gene is TRBD1 (6 bases). CDR1 and CDR2 (germline): SGHNT, YYREEE (reference sequence). Trimming shortened V by 1 base and J by 0 bases, and 11 bases separated the two germline ends. This CDR3 spans 16 amino acids. The CDR3 sequence: CASSLLTGSSYNEQFF. In DNA, the CDR3 is TGTGCCAGCAGCTTGCTCACAGGGTCCTCCTACAATGAGCAGTTCTTC. The whole variable domain, remainder taken from reference TRBV5-4 and TRBJ2-1, is ETGVTQSPTHLIKTRGQQVTLRCSSQSGHNTVSWYQQALGQGPQFIFQYYREEENGRGNFPPRFSGLQFPNYSSELNVNALELDDSALYLCASSLLTGSSYNEQFFGPGTRLTVL.

The V call is TRBV29-1, the J call TRBJ2-7; 9 bases map to TRBD2. The germline V gene encodes CDR1 SQVTM and CDR2 ANQGSEA. CDR3 size: 14 residues. J gave up 3 bases and V 5 bases, and 8 bases lay outside the gene matches. CDR3 bases: TGCAGCGTTTCCCGACTAGCGGAGGTCTACGAGCAGTACTTC. Its protein is CSVSRLAEVYEQYF.

This chain uses TRBV5-6 with TRBJ1-2; D unclear. The CDR3 is 14 residues long. V was cut by 1 base and J by 1 base, with 8 bases left in between. CDR1 and CDR2 (germline): SGHDT, YYEEEE. In DNA form, the CDR3 reads TGTGCCAGCAGCTTGTGGGAGGGTAACTATGGCTACACCTTC. It encodes CASSLWEGNYGYTF.

In nucleotides, the CDR3 is TGCGCCAGCACTAGGGAGAATTTGATGACTGAAGCTTTCTTT. This sequence encodes CASTRENLMTEAFF. The rearrangement joins TRBV5-1 to TRBJ1-1; D remains unclear. This CDR3 has 14 amino acids. V lost 6 bases, J lost 5 bases, and 17 bases lay in between. CDR1 and CDR2 from the germline V gene are SGHRS and YFSETQ.

V is TRBV6-4 and J is TRBJ1-2; 7 bases line up with TRBD1. V lost 6 bases and J lost 11; bases outside the gene matches: 18. Germline lookup yields CDR1 MRHNA and CDR2 SNTAGT. The CDR3 is 15 amino acids. CDR3 amino acids: CASSLSGTEPFGYTF. CDR3 in DNA: TGTGCCAGCAGCCTATCCGGGACAGAGCCTTTTGGATACACCTTC.